This TCR beta chain was recovered during a study of cytomegalovirus exposure and HLA in healthy donors. This CDR3 is built from 12 residues. V gave up 0 bases and J gave up 7 bases, with 5 bases separating them. Germline values: CDR1 SGHDT, CDR2 YYEEEE. Study results and caveats: It was found in a later analysis that first-cohort TCR clusters tended to co-occur in the 130 or so validation repertoires. It was 160 or so TCR beta chains that were listed as cytomegalovirus-associated. According to reports, the classifier identified cytomegalovirus status with high specificity and sensitivity.

The donors were part of the approximately 120-subject validation cohort, which stood apart from the approximately 670-subject first cohort. This clone was seen just once. The antigen is unknown. Other DNA sequences within the sample encode an identical CDR3. TCRdb's table, derived via immunoSEQ multiplex PCR, lists solely in-frame clones and lacks some. The data show 150,000 to 160,000 clones, 70% to 90% seen once. The V gene is TRBV5-6, the J gene TRBJ1-5; no definite D call. This TCR was recovered from a man aged 18 to 35 in good health and CMV-seropositive. The sample comprised PBMCs. The CDR3 protein is CASSLAGQPQHF. CDR3 sequence (DNA): TGTGCCAGCAGCTTGGCGGGACAGCCCCAGCATTTT.